Shown below are 5 T cell receptor beta chains from a single sample sequenced in a study of regulatory T cells in long-lasting Graves disease. Arm-PCR of CDR3 regions and iRepertoire HTBI primers were used to build TCR beta libraries. TCRdb called the multiplex PCR reads again in MiXCR, with one record for every CDR3 protein. The sample carries around 480,000 distinct CDR3 sequences, 15% to 20% recorded once. Noted time point: newly diagnosed GD, antithyroid drugs for less than 3 months. There was RNA extracted from PBMCs, and the TCR library was made from it. The same data also contributed to another study, on T cells in Graves' hyperthyroidism and ophthalmopathy.

Sequencing was performed on peripheral blood mononuclear cells (PBMCs), taken at new diagnosis, from a patient treated with antithyroid drugs. The receptors derive from a man in his forties with Graves disease.

This clonotype was observed at least ten times. The CDR3 sequence is CASSSWADMQYF. The CDR3 nucleotides read TGTGCCAGCAGCTCATGGGCGGACATGCAGTACTTC. V and J are TRBV28 and TRBJ2-7; D might be TRBD1 (5 bases). Germline V gives CDR1 MDHEN, CDR2 SYDVKM. This CDR3 has 12 residues. Trimming pared 6 bases from V and 9 bases from J, leaving 15 bases between.

There are many counts of this clonotype. This chain connects TRBV5-6 to TRBJ1-1, with D maybe TRBD1 (5 bases). CDR1 is SGHDT and CDR2 is YYEEEE in the germline V gene. V was pared by 4 bases and J by 2 bases, with 12 bases between. The CDR3 totals 14 residues. The CDR3 nucleotides read TGTGCCAGCAGCGCAGGGACTTACAACACTGAAGCTTTCTTT. Its translation: CASSAGTYNTEAFF.

There are many counts of this clonotype. The CDR3 coding sequence is TGTGCCAGCAGTGGTGGGCCAGATACGCAGTATTTT. Its translation is CASSGGPDTQYF. The chain joins TRBV6-1 to TRBJ2-3; D is unresolved. With 4 bases removed from V and 4 bases from J, the gap between germline ends came to 6 bases. The CDR3 loop spans 12 amino acids. CDR1 and CDR2 from the germline V gene are MNHNS and SASEGT.

Only a few counts were recorded for this clonotype. This chain uses TRBV20-1 with TRBJ2-7; 14 bases fit TRBD2. The germline CDR1 and CDR2 sequences are DFQATT and SNEGSKA (reference sequence). The V gene end was trimmed by 4 bases and the J gene end by 6 bases; junction bases not matched to a gene: 5. CDR3 length equals 14 residues. The CDR3 is CSATGTSGGGEQYF. The CDR3 coding sequence is TGCAGTGCTACCGGGACTAGCGGGGGTGGCGAGCAGTACTTC.

Concerning this clonotype: This could be a read error, since a much larger clone is one nucleotide away. The chain links TRBV18 to TRBJ1-4, with 10 bases identical to TRBD1. Germline V lookup: CDR1 KGHSH, CDR2 LQKENI. CDR3 length equals 14 residues. DNA of the CDR3: TGTGCCGGCTCGCGGGACAGGGGATATGAAAAACTGTTTTTT. Encoded protein: CAGSRDRGYEKLFF.